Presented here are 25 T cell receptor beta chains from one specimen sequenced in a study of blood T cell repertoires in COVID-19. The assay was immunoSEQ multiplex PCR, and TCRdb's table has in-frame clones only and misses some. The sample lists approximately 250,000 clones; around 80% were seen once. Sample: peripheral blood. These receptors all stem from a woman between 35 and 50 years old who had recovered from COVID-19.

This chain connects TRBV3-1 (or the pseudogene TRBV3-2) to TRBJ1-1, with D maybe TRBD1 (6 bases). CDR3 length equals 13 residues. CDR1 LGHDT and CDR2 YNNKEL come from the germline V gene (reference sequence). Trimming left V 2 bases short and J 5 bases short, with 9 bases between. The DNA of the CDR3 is TGTGCCAGCAGCCAAAACAGGGAGACTGAAGCTTTCTTT. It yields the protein CASSQNRETEAFF.

CDR3 DNA: TGTGCCAGTAGTCCGATTCAGGGGGAGGTTAATGGCTACACCTTC. It codes for CASSPIQGEVNGYTF. The V call is TRBV19, the J call TRBJ1-2; TRBD1 matches 7 bases. CDR1 and CDR2 from the germline V gene are LNHDA and SQIVND (reference sequence). Trimming at V came to 5 bases and at J to 6 bases, leaving 12 bases not matched to a gene. CDR3 length equals 15 residues.

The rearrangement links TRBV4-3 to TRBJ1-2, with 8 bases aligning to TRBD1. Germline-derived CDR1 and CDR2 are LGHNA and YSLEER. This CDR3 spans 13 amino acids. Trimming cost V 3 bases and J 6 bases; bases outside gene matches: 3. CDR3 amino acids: CASSQQGAHGYTF. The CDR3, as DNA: TGCGCCAGCAGCCAGCAGGGGGCCCATGGCTACACCTTC.

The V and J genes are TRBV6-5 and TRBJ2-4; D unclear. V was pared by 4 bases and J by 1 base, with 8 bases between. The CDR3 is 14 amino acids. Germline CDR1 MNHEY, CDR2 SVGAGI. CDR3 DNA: TGTGCCAGCAGTTTTTTCGGGGCCAAAAACATTCAGTACTTC. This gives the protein CASSFFGAKNIQYF.

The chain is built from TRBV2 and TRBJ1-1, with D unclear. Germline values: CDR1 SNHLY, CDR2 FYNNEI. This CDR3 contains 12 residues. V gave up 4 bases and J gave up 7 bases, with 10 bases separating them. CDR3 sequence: CASSALGGEAFF. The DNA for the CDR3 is TGTGCCAGCAGTGCGCTGGGAGGTGAAGCTTTCTTT.

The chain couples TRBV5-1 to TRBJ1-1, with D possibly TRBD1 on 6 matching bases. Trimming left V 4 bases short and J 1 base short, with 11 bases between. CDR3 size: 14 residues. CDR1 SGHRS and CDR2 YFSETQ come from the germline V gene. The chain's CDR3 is CASSPDSTNTEAFF. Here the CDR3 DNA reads TGCGCCAGCAGCCCGGACAGTACGAACACTGAAGCTTTCTTT.

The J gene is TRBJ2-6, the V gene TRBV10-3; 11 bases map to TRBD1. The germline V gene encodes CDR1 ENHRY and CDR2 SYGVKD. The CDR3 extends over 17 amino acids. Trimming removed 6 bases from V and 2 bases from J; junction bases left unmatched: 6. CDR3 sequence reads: CAIRPGQGDPGANVLTF. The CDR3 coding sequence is TGTGCCATCAGACCGGGACAGGGGGATCCTGGGGCCAACGTCCTGACTTTC.

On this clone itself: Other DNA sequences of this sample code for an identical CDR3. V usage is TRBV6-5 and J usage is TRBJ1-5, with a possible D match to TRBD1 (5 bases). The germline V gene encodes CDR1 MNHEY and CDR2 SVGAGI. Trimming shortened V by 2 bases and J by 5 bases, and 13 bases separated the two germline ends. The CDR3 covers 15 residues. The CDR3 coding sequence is TGTGCCAGCAGTTACAGTTCCAGGGTGGATCAGCCCCAGCATTTT. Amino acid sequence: CASSYSSRVDQPQHF.

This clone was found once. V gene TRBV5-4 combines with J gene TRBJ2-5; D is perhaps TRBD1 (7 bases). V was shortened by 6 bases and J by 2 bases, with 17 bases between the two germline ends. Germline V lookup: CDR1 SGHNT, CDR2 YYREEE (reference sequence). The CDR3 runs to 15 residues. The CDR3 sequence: CASTLRGRGQETQYF. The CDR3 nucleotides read TGTGCCAGCACCCTGAGGGGGCGGGGACAAGAGACCCAGTACTTC.

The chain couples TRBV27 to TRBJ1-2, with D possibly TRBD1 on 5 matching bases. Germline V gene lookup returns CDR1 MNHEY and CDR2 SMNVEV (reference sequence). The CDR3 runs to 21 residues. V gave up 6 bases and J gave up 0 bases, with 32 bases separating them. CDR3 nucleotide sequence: TGTGCCAGCAGCTCATGGGGGGGGGTGCCCGAGTCTCTCTGGGCTAACTATGGCTACACCTTC. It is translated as CASSSWGGVPESLWANYGYTF.

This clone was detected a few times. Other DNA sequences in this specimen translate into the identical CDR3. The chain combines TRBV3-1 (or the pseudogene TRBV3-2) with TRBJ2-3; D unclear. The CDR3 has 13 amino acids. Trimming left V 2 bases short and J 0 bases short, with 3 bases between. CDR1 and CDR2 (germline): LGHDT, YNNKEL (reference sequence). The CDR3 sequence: CASSQLSTDTQYF. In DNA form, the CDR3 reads TGTGCCAGCAGCCAACTTAGCACAGATACGCAGTATTTT.

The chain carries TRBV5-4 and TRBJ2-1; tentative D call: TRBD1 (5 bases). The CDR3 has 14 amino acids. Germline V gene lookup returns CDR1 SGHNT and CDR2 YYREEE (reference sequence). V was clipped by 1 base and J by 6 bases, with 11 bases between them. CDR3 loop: CASSLRQGSNEQFF. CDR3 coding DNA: TGTGCCAGCAGCTTGAGGCAGGGATCCAATGAGCAGTTCTTC.

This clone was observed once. CDR3 coding DNA: TGTGCCAGCAGCCAAGAGGGGGGAGGGGGAACCAGCGCGTACTTC. Protein: CASSQEGGGGTSAYF. V usage is TRBV3-1 (or the pseudogene TRBV3-2) and J usage is TRBJ2-7, with D tentatively TRBD2 (7 bases). Germline CDR1 reads LGHDT; CDR2 reads YNNKEL (reference sequence). Trimming took off 0 bases at V and 12 bases at J, with 21 bases between the two ends. The CDR3 consists of 15 residues.

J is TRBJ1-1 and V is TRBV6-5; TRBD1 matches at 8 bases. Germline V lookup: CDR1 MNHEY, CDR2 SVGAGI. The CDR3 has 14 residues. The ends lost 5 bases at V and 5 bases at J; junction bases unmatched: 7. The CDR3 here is CASSTGQGSTEAFF. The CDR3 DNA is TGTGCCAGCAGTACAGGACAGGGATCGACTGAAGCTTTCTTT.

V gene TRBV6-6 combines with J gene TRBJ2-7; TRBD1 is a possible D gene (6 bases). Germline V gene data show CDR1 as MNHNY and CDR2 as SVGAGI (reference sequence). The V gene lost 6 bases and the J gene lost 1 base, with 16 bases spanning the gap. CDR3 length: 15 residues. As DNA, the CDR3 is TGTGCCAGCAGCCCGGACAGACCTTCTTCCTACGAGCAGTACTTC. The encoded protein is CASSPDRPSSYEQYF.

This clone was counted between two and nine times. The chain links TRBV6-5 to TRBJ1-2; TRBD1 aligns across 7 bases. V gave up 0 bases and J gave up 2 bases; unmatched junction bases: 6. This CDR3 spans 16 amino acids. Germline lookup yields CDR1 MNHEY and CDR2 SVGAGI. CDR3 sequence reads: CASSYSWGTENYGYTF. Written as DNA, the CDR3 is TGTGCCAGCAGTTACTCATGGGGGACAGAAAACTATGGCTACACCTTC.

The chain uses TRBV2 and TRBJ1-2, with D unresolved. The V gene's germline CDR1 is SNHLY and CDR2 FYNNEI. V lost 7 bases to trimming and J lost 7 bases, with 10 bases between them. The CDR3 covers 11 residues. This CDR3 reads CASNEDSGYTF. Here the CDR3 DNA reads TGTGCCAGCAACGAAGACTCTGGCTACACCTTC.

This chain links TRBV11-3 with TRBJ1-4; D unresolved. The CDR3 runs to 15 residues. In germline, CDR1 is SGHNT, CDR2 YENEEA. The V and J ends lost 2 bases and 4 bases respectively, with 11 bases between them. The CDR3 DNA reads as TGTGCCAGCAGCTTATCGGGGAGTTATAATGAAAAACTGTTTTTT. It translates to CASSLSGSYNEKLFF.

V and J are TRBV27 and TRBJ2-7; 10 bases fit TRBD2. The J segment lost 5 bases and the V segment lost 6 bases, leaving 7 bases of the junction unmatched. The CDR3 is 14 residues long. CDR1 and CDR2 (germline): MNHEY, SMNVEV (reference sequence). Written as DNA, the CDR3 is TGTGCCAGCAGCAGAGCGGGGGGGTATAACGAGCAGTACTTC. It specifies CASSRAGGYNEQYF.

The DNA of the CDR3 is TGTGCCAGCAGCCAAGGGACAGAAGAGACCCAGTACTTC. Its translation is CASSQGTEETQYF. This sequence joins TRBV12-3 or TRBV12-4 and TRBJ2-5; 7 bases are shared with TRBD1. This CDR3 has 13 amino acids. V gave up 6 bases and J gave up 3 bases; unmatched junction bases: 4.

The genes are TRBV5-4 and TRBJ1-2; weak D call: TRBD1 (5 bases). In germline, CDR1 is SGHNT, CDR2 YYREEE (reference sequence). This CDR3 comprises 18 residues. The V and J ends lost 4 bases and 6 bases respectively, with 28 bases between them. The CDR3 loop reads CASSLSTGYFSGPHGYTF. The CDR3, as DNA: TGTGCCAGCAGCCTATCTACAGGATACTTTTCTGGGCCTCATGGCTACACCTTC.

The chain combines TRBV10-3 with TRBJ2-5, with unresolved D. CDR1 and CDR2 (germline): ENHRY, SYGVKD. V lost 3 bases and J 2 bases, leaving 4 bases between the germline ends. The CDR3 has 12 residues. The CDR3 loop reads CAISDMQETQYF. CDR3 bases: TGTGCCATCAGTGATATGCAAGAGACCCAGTACTTC.

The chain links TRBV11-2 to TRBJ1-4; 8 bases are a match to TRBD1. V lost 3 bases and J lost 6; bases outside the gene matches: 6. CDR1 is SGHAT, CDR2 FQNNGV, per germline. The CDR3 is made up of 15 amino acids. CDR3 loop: CASSFQGAWDEKLFF. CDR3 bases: TGTGCCAGCAGCTTTCAGGGGGCCTGGGATGAAAAACTGTTTTTT.

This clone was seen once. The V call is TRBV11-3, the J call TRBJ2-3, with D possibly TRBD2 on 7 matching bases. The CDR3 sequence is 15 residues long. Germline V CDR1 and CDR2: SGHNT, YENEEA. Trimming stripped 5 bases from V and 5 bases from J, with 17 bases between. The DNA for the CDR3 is TGTGCCAGCAGCCGAGACGGGGGGCGCAGAGATACGCAGTATTTT. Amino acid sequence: CASSRDGGRRDTQYF.

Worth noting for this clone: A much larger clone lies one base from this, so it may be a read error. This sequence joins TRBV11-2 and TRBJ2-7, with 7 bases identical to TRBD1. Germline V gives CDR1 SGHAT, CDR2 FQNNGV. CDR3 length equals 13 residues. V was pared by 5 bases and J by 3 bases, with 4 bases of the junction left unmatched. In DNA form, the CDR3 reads TGTGCCAGCAGCACCGGGACAGACTACGAGCAGTACTTC. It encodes CASSTGTDYEQYF.